Given below is one T cell receptor beta chain in context. What it recognizes is unknown. The data were obtained in a study of cytomegalovirus exposure and HLA in healthy donors. Study-level points and caveats: In a later analysis, productive TCRs from donors in an Asian-associated ancestry cluster reportedly carried fewer N-insertions than the cohort mean. Diagnosis of cytomegalovirus status made by the classifier reportedly showed high specificity and sensitivity. Solely CMV serostatus was available to characterize immune exposure.

Vbeta (60) and Jbeta (13) primers were used in the PCR. Assay used: immunoSEQ multiplex PCR; TCRdb lists only in-frame clones, some missing. The sample carries tens of thousands of clones, about two thirds recorded once. This receptor was identified in a man in his forties in good health and CMV-seropositive. The specimen was PBMCs.

As DNA, the CDR3 is TGCGCCAGCAGCCAAGAATGGCTAGCGGGAGACAATGAGCAGTTCTTC. Protein: CASSQEWLAGDNEQFF. The genes are TRBV4-1 and TRBJ2-1; 10 bases align to TRBD2. The CDR3 is 16 amino acids. V was pared by 0 bases and J by 5 bases, with 4 bases of the junction left unmatched. CDR1 MGHRA and CDR2 YSYEKL come from the germline V gene.